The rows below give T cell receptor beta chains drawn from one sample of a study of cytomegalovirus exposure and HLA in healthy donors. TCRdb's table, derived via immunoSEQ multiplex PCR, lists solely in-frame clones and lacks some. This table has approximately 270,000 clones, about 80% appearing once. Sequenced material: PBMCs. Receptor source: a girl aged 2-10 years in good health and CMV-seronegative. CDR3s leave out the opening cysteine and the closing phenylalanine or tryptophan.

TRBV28,ASSFGGAYNEQF
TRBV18,ASSLSEGGTEAF
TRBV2,ASPQGVTSGGDTQY
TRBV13,ASRGLAVNEQF
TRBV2,ATTWRDRGPLLSYEQY
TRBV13,ASSLVGSQF
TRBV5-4,ASSLVEINTGELF
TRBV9,ASSVELREGTQY
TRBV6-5,ASSYGGQGAYGYT
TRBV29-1,SVGDSSVSNQPQH
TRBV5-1,ASSSGQTSNYGYT
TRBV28,ASSSSGAGTGELF
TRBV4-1,ASSQVPGRVTGELF
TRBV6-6,ASSHLDRNTDTQY
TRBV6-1,ASSDWSPYNEQF
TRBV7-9,ASSLIVFGRGRGETQY
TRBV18,ASSPRLAQVKTGYNEQF
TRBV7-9,SSSDMTSNTGELF
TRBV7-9,ASSLGQATPLSLEAF
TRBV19,ASSMDGGYNEQF
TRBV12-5,ASGLTAQETQY
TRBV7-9,ASSLKGGGGWVEQF
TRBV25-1,AGHDGNTDTQY
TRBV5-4,ASSTGTGGDRAF
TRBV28,ASSRSGGSNQPQH
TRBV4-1,ASSPAATSGSREQY
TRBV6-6,ASSYNPGVEAF
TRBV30,ASGTDPYEQY
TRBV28,ASIPSEGQGFSETQY
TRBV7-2,ASSLRTGGVRNTIY
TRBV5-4,ASSLGGVETQY
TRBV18,ASSPGTETYEQY
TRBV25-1,ASSDRGAGYGYT
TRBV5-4,ASSWGRGNTGELF
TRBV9,ASSPTGTGVSEAF
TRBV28,ASSGQTSGRTDTQY
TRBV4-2,ASSQDITAGGPRDTQY
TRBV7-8,ASRTTGSNEKLF
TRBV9,ASSDLQGEAF
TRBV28,ASSQHRVWDPMGTEAF